These 25 T cell receptor beta chains were all obtained from the same sample, sequenced in a study of blood T cell repertoires in COVID-19. This table comes from immunoSEQ multiplex PCR, and its TCRdb copy is limited to in-frame clones, with some not included. The table shows approximately 350,000 clones, with more than 80% occurring only once. Sequenced input: PBMCs or T cells enriched from blood (not recorded which). These TCRs come from a man younger than 35 who had recovered from COVID-19.

The rearrangement links TRBV18 to TRBJ2-1; TRBD1 agrees at 10 bases. CDR3 length equals 15 residues. V lost 6 bases to trimming and J lost 6 bases; unmatched junction nucleotides: 8. Germline CDR1 KGHSH, CDR2 LQKENI. CDR3 amino acids: CASSPPGQGTNEQFF. CDR3 in DNA: TGTGCCAGCTCCCCGCCGGGACAGGGGACCAATGAGCAGTTCTTC.

The chain has TRBV5-1 and TRBJ1-2; 7 positions agree with TRBD1. The germline V gene encodes CDR1 SGHRS and CDR2 YFSETQ. This CDR3 is 14 amino acids long. V lost 4 bases, J lost 1 base, and 4 bases stayed unmatched. CDR3 coding DNA: TGCGCCAGCAGCCCCCAGGGGGTTAACTATGGCTACACCTTC. This codes for CASSPQGVNYGYTF.

The V and J genes are TRBV10-3 and TRBJ1-2, with 9 bases fitting TRBD1. V was clipped by 8 bases and J by 8 bases; unmatched bases: 24. CDR3 length equals 18 residues. Germline CDR1 ENHRY, CDR2 SYGVKD. The CDR3 DNA follows: TGTGCCATCCCAGCCTTAGCCGGGCCGGGACAGGGTATCCCGGGCTACACCTTC. Amino acids: CAIPALAGPGQGIPGYTF.

This chain links TRBV19 with TRBJ2-1; 8 positions agree with TRBD1. This CDR3 has 13 amino acids. Germline CDR1 reads LNHDA; CDR2 reads SQIVND (reference sequence). V lost 3 bases and J lost 10; bases outside the gene matches: 5. The CDR3 sequence: CASSMDTGGEQFF. CDR3 nucleotide sequence: TGTGCCAGTAGTATGGACACAGGGGGGGAGCAGTTCTTC. Supplemented by reference TRBV19 and TRBJ2-1, the full variable domain reads DGGITQSPKYLFRKEGQNVTLSCEQNLNHDAMYWYRQDPGQGLRLIYYSQIVNDFQKGDIAEGYSVSREKKESFPLTVTSAQKNPTAFYLCASSMDTGGEQFFGPGTRLTVL.

The V and J genes are TRBV18 and TRBJ2-7; TRBD2 matches 7 bases. The CDR3 runs to 14 residues. Germline loops: CDR1 KGHSH, CDR2 LQKENI. Germline trimming cut 0 bases from V and 7 bases from J; bases unmatched to any gene: 6. CDR3 residues: CASSPPEGLREQYF. As DNA, the CDR3 is TGTGCCAGCTCACCACCGGAGGGACTACGGGAGCAGTACTTC.

The V call is TRBV5-1, the J call TRBJ1-4; 10 bases agree with TRBD1. The V gene end was trimmed by 2 bases and the J gene end by 2 bases; junction bases not matched to a gene: 6. The CDR3 loop spans 17 amino acids. In germline, CDR1 is SGHRS, CDR2 YFSETQ. The CDR3 loop is CASSFETGGVTNEKLFF. The CDR3 coding sequence is TGCGCCAGCAGCTTTGAGACAGGGGGCGTTACTAATGAAAAACTGTTTTTT. The full variable domain, rest sourced from reference TRBV5-1 and TRBJ1-4, is KAGVTQTPRYLIKTRGQQVTLSCSPISGHRSVSWYQQTPGQGLQFLFEYFSETQRNKGNFPGRFSGRQFSNSRSEMNVSTLELGDSALYLCASSFETGGVTNEKLFFGSGTQLSVL.

The rearrangement joins TRBV6-5 to TRBJ1-2; TRBD1 matches 9 bases. Looked up from germline, CDR1 is MNHEY and CDR2 is SVGAGI. V trimming: 2 bases; J trimming: 6 bases; junction bases outside the gene matches: 7. The CDR3 runs 15 residues. The CDR3 reads CASSYGQGSNHGYTF. DNA of the CDR3: TGTGCCAGCAGTTACGGACAGGGGAGCAATCATGGCTACACCTTC.

Remarks on this clone: Distinct nucleotide sequences in the sample also encode this CDR3. V usage is TRBV5-1 and J usage is TRBJ1-2; 7 bases are shared with TRBD1. The CDR3 totals 15 residues. CDR1 is SGHRS, CDR2 YFSETQ, per germline. Losses at the gene ends were 2 bases for V and 0 bases for J; bases not matched to a gene: 4. In nucleotides, the CDR3 is TGCGCCAGCAGCTTAACAGGGGACGCTAACTATGGCTACACCTTC. Its protein product is CASSLTGDANYGYTF.

V and J are TRBV7-3 and TRBJ2-7, with a tentative D call TRBD1 (6 bases). Germline loops: CDR1 SGHTA, CDR2 FQGTGA. The CDR3 sequence is 14 residues long. V was pared by 1 base and J by 2 bases, with 9 bases between. Here the CDR3 reads CASSLKAGAYEQYF. The DNA for the CDR3 is TGTGCCAGCAGCTTAAAGGCAGGGGCCTACGAGCAGTACTTC. Full variable domain (missing parts from reference TRBV7-3 and TRBJ2-7): GAGVSQTPSNKVTEKGKYVELRCDPISGHTALYWYRQSLGQGPEFLIYFQGTGAADDSGLPNDRFFAVRPEGSVSTLKIQRTERGDSAVYLCASSLKAGAYEQYFGPGTRLTVT.

A single count supports this clone. The chain recombines TRBV7-8 with TRBJ1-3; TRBD1 is a possible D gene (6 bases). CDR3 size: 18 residues. V shed 2 bases and J shed 0 bases, with 17 bases lying between them. The germline gives CDR1 SGHVS, CDR2 FQNEAQ. The CDR3 here is CASSLSRDTGPSGNTIYF. The CDR3, as DNA: TGTGCCAGCAGCTTAAGTAGGGACACGGGGCCCTCTGGAAACACCATATATTTT.

CDR3 nucleotide sequence: TGTGCCAGCAGCCAAGATGGACAGATTGGTGATGGCTACACCTTC. Amino acid sequence: CASSQDGQIGDGYTF. The rearrangement joins TRBV4-2 to TRBJ1-2; a possible D gene is TRBD1 (6 bases). The V gene lost 0 bases and the J gene lost 6 bases, with 14 bases spanning the gap. CDR3 length: 15 amino acids. Germline loops: CDR1 LGHNA, CDR2 YNFKEQ.

Only one count was recorded for this clone. The chain recombines TRBV10-3 with TRBJ1-5; D call uncertain. The V gene lost 2 bases and the J gene lost 4 bases, with 15 bases spanning the gap. This CDR3 is built from 16 residues. Per germline, CDR1 ENHRY and CDR2 SYGVKD. The CDR3: CAISEAGGHRNQPQHF. DNA for the CDR3: TGTGCCATCAGTGAGGCCGGAGGGCATAGGAATCAGCCCCAGCATTTT.

The chain combines TRBV19 with TRBJ2-5, with D possibly matching TRBD1 (5 bases). The length of the CDR3 is 12 residues. V gave up 7 bases and J gave up 5 bases, with 11 bases separating them. Looked up from germline, CDR1 is LNHDA and CDR2 is SQIVND (reference sequence). The CDR3 coding sequence is TGTGCCAGTAAGGGCCGACAGGAGACCCAGTACTTC. Its translation: CASKGRQETQYF.

J is TRBJ2-5 and V is TRBV6-5; TRBD2 agrees at 7 bases. The trim removed 6 bases at V and 3 bases at J, leaving 10 bases unmatched. The CDR3 has 15 residues. From germline, CDR1 is MNHEY and CDR2 SVGAGI. The CDR3 loop reads CASSYLGGAEETQYF. The CDR3 DNA sequence: TGTGCCAGCAGCTACCTGGGAGGGGCGGAAGAGACCCAGTACTTC.

The rearrangement joins TRBV5-1 to TRBJ1-4, with unresolved D. CDR3 length: 14 residues. The V gene lost 0 bases and the J gene lost 8 bases, with 11 bases spanning the gap. The germline V gene encodes CDR1 SGHRS and CDR2 YFSETQ. The CDR3 DNA reads as TGCGCCAGCAGCTTGGGTACTGCGGGGGAAAAACTGTTTTTT. Residues: CASSLGTAGEKLFF.

The chain has TRBV27 and TRBJ2-5, with 10 positions matching TRBD1. The V segment lost 5 bases and the J segment 9 bases; nucleotides outside the gene matches: 6. The CDR3 is 13 amino acids. Germline V gene data show CDR1 as MNHEY and CDR2 as SMNVEV (reference sequence). CDR3 sequence reads: CASSLGTGVAQYF. The CDR3 nucleotides are TGTGCCAGCAGTCTCGGGACAGGGGTGGCCCAGTACTTC.

The chain is built from TRBV7-2 and TRBJ2-2, with D perhaps TRBD1 (6 bases). Germline assignment: CDR1 SGHTA and CDR2 FQGNSA. V was trimmed by 1 base and J by 4 bases, leaving 10 bases between them. The CDR3 is made up of 15 amino acids. CDR3 sequence (DNA): TGTGCCAGCAGCTTAGTACGACAGGTCACCGGGGAGCTGTTTTTT. Protein sequence: CASSLVRQVTGELFF.

This chain uses TRBV9 with TRBJ1-6; possible D gene TRBD1, 5 bases. Per germline, CDR1 SGDLS and CDR2 YYNGEE. The CDR3 contains 14 residues. V was trimmed by 4 bases and J by 7 bases, leaving 12 bases between them. The chain's CDR3 is CASSPGNENSPLHF. The DNA of the CDR3 is TGTGCCAGCAGCCCAGGGAATGAAAATTCACCCCTCCACTTT.

CDR3 loop: CASSITGQGNIQYF. The CDR3 DNA reads TGTGCCAGTAGTATAACGGGACAGGGAAACATTCAGTACTTC. This chain uses TRBV19 with TRBJ2-4, with TRBD1 matching 9 bases. Trimming removed 2 bases from V and 6 bases from J; junction bases left unmatched: 2. In germline, CDR1 is LNHDA, CDR2 SQIVND (reference sequence). The CDR3 covers 14 residues.

The chain couples TRBV4-1 to TRBJ2-5; D not certain. The CDR3 covers 13 residues. V was pared by 3 bases and J by 2 bases, with 7 bases between. CDR1 is MGHRA and CDR2 is YSYEKL in the germline V gene. The CDR3 region has the DNA TGCGCCAGCAGCCAGGCGGTTCAAGAGACCCAGTACTTC. As protein: CASSQAVQETQYF.

This rearrangement joins TRBV7-9 to TRBJ1-6; 10 bases map to TRBD1. V lost 8 bases to trimming and J lost 8 bases; unmatched junction nucleotides: 6. Germline V CDR1 and CDR2: SEHNR, FQNEAQ (reference sequence). The CDR3 length is 14 residues. The CDR3 DNA follows: TGTGCCAGCGAGAGCGGACAGGGGGATTCACCCCTCCACTTT. It is translated as CASESGQGDSPLHF.

The J gene is TRBJ2-3, the V gene TRBV5-1; D not certain. The germline V and J ends were trimmed by 0 bases and 0 bases, with 8 bases remaining between them. Germline V gives CDR1 SGHRS, CDR2 YFSETQ. CDR3 size: 15 residues. CDR3 DNA sequence: TGCGCCAGCAGCTTGGCCTTTTCTAGCACAGATACGCAGTATTTT. It codes for CASSLAFSSTDTQYF.

This chain joins TRBV5-1 and TRBJ1-2; 8 nucleotides align to TRBD1. Germline assignment: CDR1 SGHRS and CDR2 YFSETQ. The CDR3 extends over 14 amino acids. J was trimmed by 3 bases and V by 3 bases; bases with no gene match: 4. The CDR3 is CASSSGQGYYGYTF. The CDR3 DNA is TGCGCCAGCAGCTCCGGACAGGGTTACTATGGCTACACCTTC.

This clone has a handful of counts. The rearrangement uses TRBV19 and TRBJ1-1; a possible D gene is TRBD1 (6 bases). The V end lost 5 bases, the J end lost 1 base, and 14 bases lay between the germline ends. The CDR3 has 15 residues. Per germline, CDR1 LNHDA and CDR2 SQIVND (reference sequence). This CDR3 reads CASSRTVPSNTEAFF. The CDR3 nucleotides read TGTGCCAGTAGTCGGACAGTTCCATCGAACACTGAAGCTTTCTTT.

The genes are TRBV5-1 and TRBJ1-1; D gene unclear. The CDR3 covers 13 residues. The germline V and J ends were trimmed by 1 base and 7 bases, with 11 bases remaining between them. Germline V CDR1 and CDR2: SGHRS, YFSETQ. The CDR3 here is CASSLYERGEAFF. The CDR3 region has the DNA TGCGCCAGCAGCTTGTATGAGCGTGGTGAAGCTTTCTTT.